This paragraph covers one TCR beta chain sequence. This clone's antigen is unknown. No clone much larger than this one lies a single base away; base qualities are absent. To estimate absolute template abundance from read counts, synthetic TCR analog templates were spiked into each PCR. The immunoSEQ assay used bias-controlled V and J gene primers to amplify TCRbeta CDR3 regions from genomic DNA. Sequencing of rearranged TCRbeta segments was performed at approximately 20X coverage. On the study's bioinformatics: Clustering was used to correct sequencing errors, and CDR3s were annotated against IMGT to assign V, D and J genes. Only productive TCRbeta rearrangements were used in downstream analyses, excluding out-of-frame or stop-codon sequences. Clonality was calculated as one minus the Shannon entropy normalized by the log of the number of unique productive sequences. Clones differing between time points or between blood and tumor were identified using Fisher's exact test with Benjamini-Hochberg correction, with an adjusted p below 0.01 applied as the threshold. TCRdb's version of the immuneACCESS table is confined to in-frame rearrangements and falls short of the full clone set. An unresolved V gene accounts for under half of the shortfall where checked; the remainder is of unknown origin. V, J and clone size derive from that table, while D and trimming were established from the DNA sequence. In this sample the table shows 45,000 or so clones, about nine tenths of which occur a single time. Together, the top ten hold 3.9% of the sample.

The data are from a study of PD-L1 blockade in urothelial cancer (dated by TCRdb to about 2017). With respect to the entire study: Every patient began therapy around 2014 and was given atezolizumab 1,200 mg intravenously every 3 weeks. About 90% of the roughly 29 patients were males with bladder-origin urothelial cancer, and about 65% of the roughly 29 reported a prior smoking history. Patients had an ECOG performance status of 0 or 1 and had received between 0 and 3 prior chemotherapy regimens. Blood samples were analyzed 3 weeks after the start of treatment (second dose) and 6 weeks after the start of treatment. Blood samples yielded a median of about 150,000 T cells and more than 80,000 unique TCRs, with median clonality approximately 0.08. The study was an exploratory multi-omic analysis of somatic, immune and clinical correlates of response to PD-L1 blockade with atezolizumab in urothelial cancer. TCR sequencing covered pretreatment tumor samples and matched, serially collected peripheral blood taken before and after atezolizumab treatment. Durable clinical benefit was defined as a progression-free survival longer than 6 months, and TCR features were additionally tested against progression-free survival and overall survival. In the same patients, pretreatment tumors underwent whole exome sequencing and RNA sequencing in addition to TCR sequencing. Durable clinical benefit was achieved by nine patients but not by the remaining 20. Pretreatment blood TCR-seq was available for twenty-nine patients, at least one posttreatment blood collection was obtained for around 25 patients, and tumor TCR-seq was available for around 25 patients.

The cohort comprised 29 patients with locally advanced or metastatic urothelial carcinoma treated at Memorial Sloan Kettering on a trial protocol. Peripheral blood mononuclear cells were collected from each patient pretreatment and during treatment, giving between 1 and 8 total time points per patient. The Qiagen DNeasy Blood extraction kit was used to purify genomic DNA from total PBMCs and from tumor samples. PBMCs were collected pretreatment and during treatment, and were isolated and stored as previously described. According to the germline V gene, CDR1 reads ENHRY and CDR2 reads SYGVKD. Trimming removed 0 bases from V and 8 bases from J, leaving 11 bases between the germline ends. The cysteine opens and the phenylalanine closes a CDR3 of 14 amino acids. The sequence is cut down to CDR3 DNA, 42 bases in frame from base 1. The research as a whole found: Because of the small sample size (n ≈ 27) and the many exploratory analyses performed, the results are intended to be regarded as hypothesis-generating. Improved progression-free and overall survival was associated with having pretreatment peripheral blood TCR clonality below the median. Greater expansion of tumor-associated TCR clones in peripheral blood 3 weeks after the start of treatment was observed in patients with durable benefit (n ≈ 22, p = 0.022).

The sequencing here drew on PBMCs, taken around atezolizumab (anti-PD-L1) treatment. The chain links TRBV10-3 with TRBJ2-1; the D gene is perhaps TRBD2, on 6 matching bases. This sequence originates from a man older than 75 with urothelial cancer. The sequenced DNA: TGTGCCATCAGTGAGTCTCAGACTAGAGATGAGCAGTTCTTC. Translation gives CAISESQTRDEQFF.